The 17 T cell receptor beta chains given below trace back to one sample, sequenced in a study of cytomegalovirus exposure and HLA in healthy donors. The PCR made use of 60 Vbeta and 13 Jbeta primers. The data were produced by immunoSEQ multiplex PCR, yet TCRdb's version contains in-frame clones alone and is incomplete. The data hold 100,000 to 150,000 clones, with around 77% observed a single time. The material sequenced was PBMCs. These TCRs come from a man aged 30 to 39 in good health and CMV-seronegative.

The chain is built from TRBV28 and TRBJ1-5; tentative D call: TRBD1 (6 bases). Per the germline V gene, CDR1 is MDHEN and CDR2 is SYDVKM. The CDR3 runs 12 residues. V lost 11 bases to trimming and J lost 6 bases, with 14 bases between them. CDR3 in amino acids: CAGGGLGQPQHF. The CDR3 bases are TGTGCCGGGGGGGGGCTAGGTCAGCCCCAGCATTTT.

This chain links TRBV12-5 with TRBJ2-3, with 7 bases aligning to TRBD1. The trim removed 7 bases at V and 5 bases at J, leaving 12 bases unmatched. CDR1 LGHNT and CDR2 FRNRAP come from the germline V gene. This CDR3 spans 15 amino acids. The CDR3 spells CASAPDRTLEDTQYF. CDR3 bases: TGTGCTAGTGCTCCGGACAGGACCCTGGAAGATACGCAGTATTTT.

This chain joins TRBV2 and TRBJ2-2; TRBD1 matches at 8 bases. V shed 8 bases, J shed 5 bases, and the junction held 7 bases outside the gene matches. Germline CDR1 is SNHLY and CDR2 is FYNNEI. The CDR3 spans 14 residues. The CDR3 sequence: CASSGQGLTGELFF. DNA for the CDR3: TGTGCCAGCTCCGGACAGGGTTTGACCGGGGAGCTGTTTTTT.

The chain links TRBV10-3 to TRBJ1-3, with 7 positions matching TRBD1. The CDR3 covers 16 residues. J lost 4 bases, V lost 6 bases, and 12 bases had no gene match. Germline CDR1 is ENHRY and CDR2 is SYGVKD. The CDR3 loop reads CAIRQGQERIGNTIYF. The CDR3 nucleotides are TGTGCCATCAGACAAGGACAGGAGAGGATCGGAAACACCATATATTTT.

V gene TRBV6-5 combines with J gene TRBJ2-5; D is possibly TRBD1 (6 bases). Germline CDR1 MNHEY, CDR2 SVGAGI. CDR3 length equals 13 residues. Between the trimmed V and J ends, which lost 6 bases and 6 bases, there was a span of 14 bases. The CDR3 sequence: CASSQGSAKTQYF. As DNA, the CDR3 is TGTGCCAGCAGCCAGGGGTCCGCGAAGACCCAGTACTTC.

V usage is TRBV29-1 and J usage is TRBJ2-3; D not certain. The germline V gene has CDR1 SQVTM and CDR2 ANQGSEA. The CDR3 is 14 amino acids. Trimming removed 0 bases at V and 4 bases at J, with 11 bases between. Here the CDR3 DNA reads TGCAGCGTTGAAGACAGGTTTAAGCCAGATACGCAGTATTTT. Its translation: CSVEDRFKPDTQYF.

V and J are TRBV11-2 and TRBJ1-4, with D possibly matching TRBD1 (5 bases). This CDR3 has 16 residues. V was pared by 4 bases and J by 1 base, with 13 bases between. The germline gives CDR1 SGHAT, CDR2 FQNNGV. The CDR3 loop is CASSYDSVRTNEKLFF. The CDR3 bases are TGTGCCAGCAGCTACGACAGTGTGAGAACTAATGAAAAACTGTTTTTT.

The chain has TRBV2 and TRBJ1-6, with TRBD1 matching 11 bases. CDR1 and CDR2 (germline): SNHLY, FYNNEI. The junction had 1 base not matched to a gene; V was cut back by 6 bases and J by 9 bases. CDR3 length equals 13 residues. CDR3 sequence reads: CASRDRGPSPLHF. The CDR3 DNA is TGTGCCAGCAGGGACAGGGGGCCTTCACCCCTCCACTTT.

This chain joins TRBV29-1 and TRBJ2-3; weak D call: TRBD1 (6 bases). The CDR3 is 13 amino acids. Per the germline V gene, CDR1 is SQVTM and CDR2 is ANQGSEA. CDR3 DNA: TGCAGAGTAACAGGGAAGGCCTCAGATACGCAGTATTTT. The encoded protein is CRVTGKASDTQYF.

This sequence joins TRBV6-1 and TRBJ1-5; 9 nucleotides align to TRBD1. Germline-derived CDR1 and CDR2 are MNHNS and SASEGT. The CDR3 runs 14 residues. With 6 bases clipped from V and 5 bases from J, the junction kept 5 bases outside the gene matches. For the CDR3, the DNA is TGTGCCAGCAGCGCGACAGGGGGTGATCAGCCCCAGCATTTT. As protein: CASSATGGDQPQHF.

The chain recombines TRBV7-2 with TRBJ2-7; a weak D match, TRBD1 (5 bases). V was clipped by 1 base and J by 3 bases, with 10 bases between them. The CDR3 length is 14 residues. Germline-derived CDR1 and CDR2 are SGHTA and FQGNSA. In DNA form, the CDR3 reads TGTGCCAGCAGCTTAGAAGCAGGGAACTACGAGCAGTACTTC. Its translation: CASSLEAGNYEQYF. Based on the CDR3 plus reference TRBV7-2 and TRBJ2-7, the full variable domain is GAGVSQSPSNKVTEKGKDVELRCDPISGHTALYWYRQSLGQGLEFLIYFQGNSAPDKSGLPSDRFSAERTGGSVSTLTIQRTQQEDSAVYLCASSLEAGNYEQYFGPGTRLTVT.

The rearrangement links TRBV7-9 to TRBJ1-3, with 10 bases lining up with TRBD1. The trim removed 6 bases at V and 2 bases at J, leaving 13 bases unmatched. Germline lookup yields CDR1 SEHNR and CDR2 FQNEAQ (reference sequence). CDR3 length equals 18 residues. The CDR3 DNA reads TGTGCCAGCAGTAGGAGACGGGACAGGGGATCAGCTGGAAACACCATATATTTT. This encodes CASSRRRDRGSAGNTIYF. Together with reference TRBV7-9 and TRBJ1-3, the CDR3 gives the full variable domain: DTGVSQNPRHKITKRGQNVTFRCDPISEHNRLYWYRQTLGQGPEFLTYFQNEAQLEKSRLLSDRFSAERPKGSFSTLEIQRTEQGDSAMYLCASSRRRDRGSAGNTIYFGEGSWLTVV.

This clone was found once. The chain couples TRBV14 to TRBJ2-5, with unresolved D. Trimming removed 5 bases at V and 4 bases at J, with 11 bases between. From germline, CDR1 is SGHDN and CDR2 FVKESK. This CDR3 is built from 13 residues. The CDR3 DNA follows: TGTGCCAGCAGCTATGAGAATGTAGAGACCCAGTACTTC. Translating it yields CASSYENVETQYF. The full variable domain, with the rest looked up from reference TRBV14 and TRBJ2-5, is EAGVTQFPSHSVIEKGQTVTLRCDPISGHDNLYWYRRVMGKEIKFLLHFVKESKQDESGMPNNRFLAERTGGTYSTLKVQPAELEDSGVYFCASSYENVETQYFGPGTRLLVL.

V usage is TRBV6-1 and J usage is TRBJ1-5; D ambiguous. Per germline, CDR1 MNHNS and CDR2 SASEGT. The CDR3 runs 16 residues. Trimming left V 3 bases short and J 0 bases short, with 12 bases between. The DNA of the CDR3 is TGTGCCAGCAGTGATTTTTCAGGTTATAGCAATCAGCCCCAGCATTTT. Residues: CASSDFSGYSNQPQHF.

This clone occurred many times. This chain connects TRBV4-3 to TRBJ2-6; 8 nucleotides agree with TRBD1. CDR1 is LGHNA, CDR2 YSLEER, per germline. Trimming removed 4 bases from V and 0 bases from J; junction bases left unmatched: 2. The CDR3 covers 16 residues. The CDR3 region has the DNA TGCGCCAGCAGCCCCGGACAGGGCTCTGGGGCCAACGTCCTGACTTTC. Translating it yields CASSPGQGSGANVLTF.

V usage is TRBV29-1 and J usage is TRBJ2-5, with 8 bases identical to TRBD2. With 2 bases clipped from V and 2 bases from J, the junction kept 7 bases outside the gene matches. CDR1 and CDR2 from the germline V gene are SQVTM and ANQGSEA. This CDR3 is built from 15 residues. The CDR3 spells CSVELGSGVQETQYF. The CDR3 bases are TGCAGCGTTGAATTGGGTAGCGGGGTACAAGAGACCCAGTACTTC.

The rearrangement joins TRBV5-1 to TRBJ2-1; TRBD2 aligns across 8 bases. Germline V gene sequence: CDR1 SGHRS, CDR2 YFSETQ. CDR3 length: 13 residues. The ends lost 5 bases at V and 10 bases at J; junction bases unmatched: 8. CDR3 sequence: CASRPTSGGEQFF. DNA of the CDR3: TGCGCCAGCAGGCCCACTAGCGGAGGCGAGCAGTTCTTC.